This T cell receptor (beta chain) was obtained from a study of T cells expressing NK-cell markers. Study-level information: One of the eight sequenced donors was seronegative, whereas the other seven were HCMV-seropositive.

Remarks on this clonotype: What it recognizes is unknown.

Researchers built TCR beta cDNA using 5'RACE template switching with UMIs. From its re-call of the 5' RACE reads, TCRdb lists each CDR3 protein once, without DNA. This table lists about 380,000 distinct CDR3 sequences. Study findings and constraints: HCMV specificity was not established for the expanded NKG2C+ T cell clones. Similarly, these clonotypes led the CD3+CD56-NKG2C+ fraction as well in several donors.

Germline CDR1 SEHNR, CDR2 FQNEAQ (reference sequence). This CDR3 region has 15 residues. Sample: blood T cells: a sorted CD56 or NKG2C T cell subset, CD4+ or CD8+ T cells, or bulk PBMC T cells (not recorded which). This TCR was sampled from a man between 18 and 69 years old in good health. The chain joins TRBV7-9 to TRBJ1-3; lacking DNA, the TRBD1 call made by TCRdb goes unchecked. CDR3 sequence reads: CASSLGTGNGNTIYF.